The 21 T cell receptor beta chains given below trace back to one sample, sequenced in a study of CD8+ T cells in alopecia areata. cDNA prepared by RNA extraction and subsequent reverse transcription served as the template for sequencing. Data came from immunoSEQ multiplex PCR; TCRdb stores just in-frame clones and leaves some out. Found here are some 110,000 clones, no singletons; the ten largest cover around 20%. Input material: lesional skin. Receptor source: a C3H/HeJ mouse with alopecia areata. The strain's MHC haplotype is H2-k.

This clone showed up just a few times. Gene names denote mouse genes. The CDR3 loop is CASMTRAETLYF. The part of the CDR3 DNA that was read is TGTGCCAGCATGACACGTGCAGAA. The chain carries TRBV19 and TRBJ2-3, with D unresolved. The read is 4 residues too short to cover the CDR3 end, so that end is filled in from the germline J gene. The germline V gene has CDR1 FNHDT and CDR2 SITEND (reference sequence). The V gene lost 6 bases and the J gene lost 1 base, with 6 bases spanning the gap. This CDR3 contains 12 residues.

This clone has a handful of counts. The protein here is the DNA translation, as the TCRdb protein differs from it at residue 10. Gene names are the mouse ones. The CDR3 end falls 3 residues outside the read, so it is completed with the germline J gene. This chain uses TRBV19 with TRBJ1-3; 9 nucleotides align to TRBD1. CDR3 length equals 13 residues. V lost 8 bases to trimming and J lost 3 bases; unmatched junction nucleotides: 3. Germline loops: CDR1 FNHDT, CDR2 SITEND (reference sequence). CDR3 sequence reads: CASGTGIGNTLYF. The DNA read from the CDR3 is TGTGCCAGTGGGACAGGGATTGGAAATACG.

Comment on this clone: Gene names and germline match the mouse. The observed sequence ends 4 residues before the CDR3 terminus, with the missing tail filled in from the germline J gene. The J gene is TRBJ2-5, the V gene TRBV5; TRBD2 matches at 7 bases. Germline V gene lookup returns CDR1 LGHNA and CDR2 YNLKQL (reference sequence). The CDR3 sequence is 12 residues long. This chain's CDR3 is CASSPWGDTQYF. The DNA read from the CDR3 is TGTGCCAGCAGCCCCTGGGGGGAC.

This clone has just a few counts. Gene names and germline match the mouse. The read terminates 4 residues before the CDR3 end, so the remaining end is supplied by the germline J gene. The chain carries TRBV13-2 and TRBJ1-2, with 7 positions matching TRBD1. CDR1 and CDR2 from the germline V gene are NNHNN and SYGAGS (reference sequence). J was trimmed by 1 base and V by 0 bases; bases with no gene match: 6. The length of the CDR3 is 16 residues. The covered CDR3 bases are TGTGCCAGCGGTGATGAACCGGGACAGATAAACTCC. The encoded protein is CASGDEPGQINS. The CDR3, in full, reads CASGDEPGQINSDYTF.

In its sample, this clone was seen a few times. Gene names are the mouse ones. The sequence runs out 4 residues before the end of the CDR3; the remainder is reconstructed from the germline J gene. V gene TRBV13-3 combines with J gene TRBJ2-2; weak D call: TRBD1 (7 bases). Deletions cut 0 bases from V and 0 bases from J, with 9 bases between. The CDR3 is made up of 16 amino acids. CDR1 is NNHDY and CDR2 is SYVADS in the germline V gene. This CDR3 is CASSDVRGANTGQLYF. The DNA read from the CDR3 is TGTGCCAGCAGTGATGTCAGGGGGGCAAACACCGGG.

This clone was seen repeatedly, ten times or more. Gene names and germline refer to mouse. Coverage ceases 4 residues before the CDR3 finishes, and the germline J gene fills in the end. This sample also contains other DNA sequences that code for the same CDR3. V gene TRBV1 combines with J gene TRBJ2-1, with TRBD2 identical over 9 bases. The CDR3 runs to 15 residues. Germline V gene lookup returns CDR1 NSQYPW and CDR2 LRSPGD (reference sequence). Trimming at V came to 1 base and at J to 4 bases, leaving 2 bases not matched to a gene. CDR3 region: CTCSAVGLGYAEQFF. The CDR3 DNA, read in part, is TGCACCTGCAGTGCAGTCGGACTGGGGTATGCT. The full variable domain, with the rest looked up from reference TRBV1 and TRBJ2-1, is VTLLEQNPRWRLVPRGQAVNLRCILKNSQYPWMSWYQQDLQKQLQWLFTLRSPGDKEVKSLPGADYLATRVTDTELRLQVANMSQGRTLYCTCSAVGLGYAEQFFGPGTRLTVL.

This clone was counted between two and nine times. Mouse names are used for the genes. Read data end 4 residues before the CDR3 end; the end is taken from the germline J gene. The chain has TRBV13-3 and TRBJ2-2; 10 nucleotides agree with TRBD1. V trimming: 5 bases; J trimming: 1 base; junction bases outside the gene matches: 5. Germline CDR1 is NNHDY and CDR2 is SYVADS. The CDR3 is 16 amino acids. CDR3: CASSLDRGQNTGQLYF. CDR3 DNA (partial): TGTGCCAGCAGCCTCGACAGGGGGCAAAACACCGGG.

Details on this clone: Mouse germline and gene names are used. The sequenced CDR3 bases are TGTGCCAGCAGTGGGACTGGGGGGGCGCGAAGGGAC. It translates to CASSGTGGARRD. Given in full, the CDR3 is CASSGTGGARRDTQYF. The V and J genes are TRBV13-3 and TRBJ2-5; 13 bases fit TRBD2. The read halts 4 residues ahead of the CDR3 end, with the missing end drawn from the germline J gene. The V gene's germline CDR1 is NNHDY and CDR2 SYVADS. The CDR3 consists of 16 residues. Filled out from reference TRBV13-3 and TRBJ2-5, the complete variable domain reads EAAVTQSPRSKVAVTGGKVTLSCHQTNNHDYMYWYRQDTGHGLRLIHYSYVADSTEKGDIPDGYKASRPSQENFSLILELASLSQTAVYFCASSGTGGARRDTQYFGPGTRLLVL.

This clone showed up just a few times. Mouse gene names and germline throughout. The read ends 4 residues early relative to the CDR3; the germline J gene fills the gap. The chain is built from TRBV13-3 and TRBJ2-7, with 8 bases matching TRBD2. CDR3 length: 15 residues. J was trimmed by 0 bases and V by 3 bases; bases with no gene match: 5. The germline CDR1 and CDR2 sequences are NNHDY and SYVADS. The CDR3 is CASSVVGGISYEQYF. Partial CDR3 DNA: TGTGCCAGCAGTGTGGTGGGGGGGATCTCCTAT.

The table lists this clone with many counts. The listed genes are named as in mouse. The read gets to within 4 residues of the CDR3 end, and the germline J gene fills in the rest. This chain uses TRBV13-3 with TRBJ2-1; 8 nucleotides line up with TRBD2. J gave up 2 bases and V 3 bases, and 4 bases lay outside the gene matches. Germline CDR1 reads NNHDY; CDR2 reads SYVADS. This CDR3 spans 15 amino acids. CDR3 DNA (partial): TGTGCCAGCAGTGTTTGGGGGGGGGACTATGCT. Translated, it gives CASSVWGGDYA. The whole CDR3 region reads CASSVWGGDYAEQFF.

This clone was observed a few times. Gene and germline names: mouse. The CDR3 end lies 4 residues beyond the end of the read and is filled in from the germline J gene. This sequence joins TRBV13-3 and TRBJ1-4, with TRBD1 matching over 12 bases. The CDR3 is 16 residues long. CDR1 and CDR2 from the germline V gene are NNHDY and SYVADS. The sequenced CDR3 bases are TGTGCCAGCAGTGAGGAGGGGACAGGGGGCGGCGAA. This codes for CASSEEGTGGGE. From start to end, the CDR3 is CASSEEGTGGGERLFF.

In its sample, this clone was seen many times. Gene labels here are mouse ones. The read falls 4 residues short of the CDR3 end, and the missing part is taken from the germline J gene. This rearrangement joins TRBV13-3 to TRBJ2-5; D is uncertain. The CDR3 runs to 13 residues. Germline CDR1 is NNHDY and CDR2 is SYVADS. CDR3: CASSDRAEDTQYF. Partial CDR3 DNA: TGTGCCAGCAGTGATCGCGCAGAAGAC.

Points on this clone: Gene names refer to mouse genes. The DNA ends 4 residues before the CDR3 does, and the rest of the CDR3 is filled in from the germline J gene. This chain links TRBV19 with TRBJ2-5; D gene ambiguous. Germline V gene lookup returns CDR1 FNHDT and CDR2 SITEND (reference sequence). V was cut by 5 bases and J by 0 bases, with 13 bases left in between. This CDR3 comprises 15 residues. The CDR3 sequence: CASSPPTINQDTQYF. The DNA read from the CDR3 is TGTGCCAGCAGCCCCCCGACAATTAACCAAGAC.

On this clone: The genes and germline here are from mouse. Read coverage stops 4 residues before the CDR3 terminus; the germline J gene supplies the remainder. The chain links TRBV1 to TRBJ2-7; 8 nucleotides align to TRBD2. The CDR3 covers 16 residues. Trimming took 3 bases from V and 0 from J; bases not matched to a gene: 7. Looked up from germline, CDR1 is NSQYPW and CDR2 is LRSPGD (reference sequence). CDR3 sequence: CTCSAFGGGSSYEQYF. Partial CDR3 DNA: TGCACCTGCAGTGCTTTTGGGGGGGGAAGCTCCTAT.

This clone was found a few times. Gene names and germline match the mouse. The read finishes 4 residues shy of the CDR3 end, and the germline J gene is used to complete it. Other DNA sequences in the sample encode the same CDR3. The chain uses TRBV13-3 and TRBJ2-4; 9 nucleotides line up with TRBD2. CDR1 is NNHDY and CDR2 is SYVADS in the germline V gene. The CDR3 has 13 residues. Incomplete CDR3 DNA: TGTGCCAGCACCCTCACTGGGGGGAAC. It translates to CASTLTGGN. The CDR3 in full is CASTLTGGNTLYF. Variable domain in full (rest from reference TRBV13-3 and TRBJ2-4): EAAVTQSPRSKVAVTGGKVTLSCHQTNNHDYMYWYRQDTGHGLRLIHYSYVADSTEKGDIPDGYKASRPSQENFSLILELASLSQTAVYFCASTLTGGNTLYFGAGTRLSVL.

This clone was seen only a few times. Mouse gene names apply. Sequencing ends 4 residues short of the CDR3 end; the germline J gene provides the rest. J is TRBJ2-1 and V is TRBV1; 8 positions agree with TRBD2. With 2 bases clipped from V and 4 bases from J, the junction kept 7 bases outside the gene matches. CDR3 length equals 16 residues. Germline V gene data show CDR1 as NSQYPW and CDR2 as LRSPGD (reference sequence). CDR3 DNA, as far as it was read: TGCACCTGCAGTGCAAAACTGGGGGTTGGGTATGCT. Translating it yields CTCSAKLGVGYA. The complete CDR3 reads CTCSAKLGVGYAEQFF.

As concerns this clone: Mouse gene names apply. The read ends 4 residues early relative to the CDR3; the germline J gene fills the gap. The chain couples TRBV1 to TRBJ2-1; tentatively, D is TRBD2 (6 bases). From germline, CDR1 is NSQYPW and CDR2 LRSPGD (reference sequence). This CDR3 is built from 16 residues. Trimming cost V 4 bases and J 2 bases, with 15 bases left between them. The part of the CDR3 DNA that was read is TGCACCTGCAGTGAGGCAGCCTCTGGGGACTATGCT. The encoded protein is CTCSEAASGDYA. The full CDR3 is CTCSEAASGDYAEQFF.

In this sample, this clone turned up a few times. Gene names are the mouse ones. The CDR3 end is not reached by the read, which stops 4 residues before it; the germline J gene fills it in. The V and J genes are TRBV13-3 and TRBJ2-5; TRBD2 matches 8 bases. V gave up 1 base and J gave up 3 bases; unmatched junction bases: 4. This CDR3 is 15 amino acids long. Per germline, CDR1 NNHDY and CDR2 SYVADS. The CDR3 reads CASSDSGGPQDTQYF. The sequenced CDR3 bases are TGTGCCAGCAGTGATTCGGGGGGGCCACAAGAC.

Only a few counts were recorded for this clone. Mouse germline and gene names are used. The read halts 4 residues ahead of the CDR3 end, with the missing end drawn from the germline J gene. The V and J genes are TRBV13-1 and TRBJ1-1; TRBD1 is a possible D gene (5 bases). The V gene's germline CDR1 is NSHNY and CDR2 SYGAGN. This CDR3 is 11 amino acids long. The DNA read from the CDR3 is TGTGCCAGCGGGGGGGGAATA. This sequence encodes CASGGGI. The whole CDR3 reads CASGGGIEVFF.

A word on this clone: Genes here carry mouse names. The read ends 4 residues before the CDR3 terminus; that terminus is restored from the germline J gene. The chain employs TRBV1 and TRBJ2-7; 11 nucleotides align to TRBD1. The V gene's germline CDR1 is NSQYPW and CDR2 LRSPGD (reference sequence). This CDR3 spans 15 amino acids. The sequenced CDR3 bases are TGCACCTGCAGTGCGAGAGGGACAGGGGGTTAT. Its translation is CTCSARGTGGY. In full, the CDR3 reads CTCSARGTGGYEQYF. Complete variable domain (other parts from reference TRBV1 and TRBJ2-7): VTLLEQNPRWRLVPRGQAVNLRCILKNSQYPWMSWYQQDLQKQLQWLFTLRSPGDKEVKSLPGADYLATRVTDTELRLQVANMSQGRTLYCTCSARGTGGYEQYFGPGTRLTVL.

In regard to this clone: Gene names are the mouse ones. With the read ending 4 residues before the CDR3 end, the germline J gene is used to fill in that end. The rearrangement links TRBV17 to TRBJ2-3; a weak D match, TRBD1 (6 bases). Trimming took 1 base from V and 1 from J, leaving 12 bases between them. In germline, CDR1 is MNHDT, CDR2 YYDKIL. CDR3 length equals 16 residues. The sequenced part of the CDR3 DNA is TGTGCTAGCAGTAGAGCCTCCGGGACACGTGCAGAA. Amino acids: CASSRASGTRAE. The entire CDR3 is CASSRASGTRAETLYF.